This T cell receptor (beta chain) was sequenced during a study of long-term antiretroviral therapy in people with HIV. Investigators performed immunoSEQ version v3.0 at survey level. Clones were sequenced by immunoSEQ multiplex PCR, and TCRdb holds only the in-frame ones, with some missing. The sample contains under 50,000 clones, more than 70% of which appear only once. The CDR3 covers 16 residues. Germline lookup yields CDR1 SEHNR and CDR2 FQNEAQ (reference sequence). V dropped 4 bases and J dropped 1; count of bases not matched to a gene: 9. The clonotype was recovered from a woman aged 45 to 65 with HIV. This chain joins TRBV7-9 and TRBJ2-7, with 8 bases fitting TRBD1. The sample consisted of unsorted PBMCs, taken 3.1 years after starting antiretroviral therapy. Written as DNA, the CDR3 is TGTGCCAGCAGCTATAGTAGAGGACAGGGATCCTACGAGCAGTACTTC. Its protein is CASSYSRGQGSYEQYF.